The T cell receptor (beta chain) described here comes from a study of T cells after yellow fever vaccination. Making TCR cDNA involved 5'RACE template switching, which added UMIs and a universal primer site. One entry per CDR3 protein results from TCRdb running MiXCR on the 5' RACE reads. The profile shows some 97,000 distinct CDR3 sequences, roughly 5.8% of them singletons. Trimming at V came to 4 bases and at J to 8 bases, leaving 7 bases not matched to a gene. This CDR3 spans 14 amino acids. Here the sequenced sample was CD8+ T cells sorted from PBMCs, taken 10 days after the yellow fever booster vaccination. The V call is TRBV12-3 or TRBV12-4, the J call TRBJ1-2; 10 bases align to TRBD1. The sequence came from a man aged 18 to 30 who received the YFV17D yellow fever vaccine. CDR3 sequence (DNA): TGTGCCAGCAGTTACAACCGGGACAGGGGAGGCTACACCTTC. Residues: CASSYNRDRGGYTF.